One and the same sample provided the 27 T cell receptor beta chains below, sequenced in a study of blood T cells in healthy people across ages. Alongside a J-beta primer mix, a sample-barcoded 5' primer served in a second PCR lasting roughly 6 to 11 cycles. MiXCR, applied by TCRdb to the 5' RACE reads, yields one record per CDR3 protein. Of about 1.5 million distinct CDR3 sequences listed, 35% to 45% were seen once; the top ten hold more than 4%. What was sequenced was blood. The receptor source for this set is a woman younger than 30 in good health.

Concerning this clonotype: This may come from a read error, since a much larger clone is one base off. This chain connects TRBV27 to TRBJ1-5; possibly TRBD1 for D (5 bases). The CDR3 is made up of 14 amino acids. Germline-derived CDR1 and CDR2 are MNHEY and SMNVEV (reference sequence). V was shortened by 4 bases and J by 2 bases, with 9 bases between the two germline ends. The DNA for the CDR3 is TGTGCCAGCAGTTATCAGGGTCGCAATCAGCCCCAGCATTTT. This gives the protein CASSYQGRNQPQHF.

CDR3 sequence: CASSSGRAQPQHF. In DNA, the CDR3 is TGTGCCAGCAGTTCAGGGAGGGCTCAGCCCCAGCATTTT. The V and J genes are TRBV12-3 or TRBV12-4 and TRBJ1-5, with D tentatively TRBD1 (5 bases). The length of the CDR3 is 13 residues. The germline V and J ends were trimmed by 4 bases and 6 bases, with 10 bases remaining between them.

V and J are TRBV20-1 and TRBJ1-3, with TRBD1 matching over 11 bases. CDR1 and CDR2 (germline): DFQATT, SNEGSKA (reference sequence). V lost 0 bases, J lost 1 base, and 5 bases stayed unmatched. The CDR3 has 17 residues. CDR3 region: CSARESGTGGSGNTIYF. In DNA form, the CDR3 reads TGCAGTGCTAGAGAGTCCGGGACAGGGGGTTCTGGAAACACCATATATTTT.

This chain links TRBV7-9 with TRBJ1-4; TRBD1 matches at 7 bases. CDR3 size: 15 residues. With V trimmed by 3 bases and J by 2 bases, 3 bases remained unmatched. Germline V lookup: CDR1 SEHNR, CDR2 FQNEAQ (reference sequence). The CDR3 sequence: CASSFTGVTNEKLFF. For the CDR3, the DNA is TGTGCCAGCAGCTTTACAGGGGTTACTAATGAAAAACTGTTTTTT.

This clonotype has a count of ten or more. The chain combines TRBV12-3 or TRBV12-4 with TRBJ1-2; 8 bases are a match to TRBD1. After removal of 6 bases from V and 8 bases from J, the junction contained 17 bases not matched to a gene. This CDR3 has 16 residues. CDR3 region: CASRPLGAGGHGGYTF. The CDR3 bases are TGTGCCAGCAGACCCTTAGGAGCAGGGGGCCATGGGGGCTACACCTTC.

This clonotype was seen only a few times. The V gene is TRBV20-1, the J gene TRBJ2-5; tentatively, D is TRBD1 (6 bases). Germline loops: CDR1 DFQATT, CDR2 SNEGSKA (reference sequence). This CDR3 region has 14 residues. V shed 0 bases and J shed 2 bases, with 10 bases lying between them. This CDR3 reads CSAREDSSQETQYF. In DNA, the CDR3 is TGCAGTGCTAGAGAGGACAGTTCACAAGAGACCCAGTACTTC.

This clonotype was recorded a few times. V and J are TRBV7-9 and TRBJ1-2, with 9 bases fitting TRBD1. Unmatched junction bases numbered 4, after V lost 2 bases and J lost 6 bases. The CDR3 extends over 14 amino acids. Per germline, CDR1 SEHNR and CDR2 FQNEAQ (reference sequence). CDR3 protein: CASSLMDRGNGYTF. The CDR3, as DNA: TGTGCCAGCAGCTTAATGGACAGGGGAAATGGCTACACCTTC.

The V and J genes are TRBV29-1 and TRBJ2-1; tentatively, D is TRBD1 (5 bases). The J call could be wrong; TRBJ2-7 is a better fit for the DNA end. CDR1 and CDR2 (germline): SQVTM, ANQGSEA. The CDR3 contains 12 residues. CDR3 protein: CSVDYRYNEQYF. Here the CDR3 DNA reads TGCAGCGTTGATTACAGGTACAATGAGCAGTACTTC.

This clonotype was detected a few times. The genes are TRBV12-3 or TRBV12-4 and TRBJ1-2; D ambiguous. CDR3 length: 15 amino acids. Deletions cut 4 bases from V and 3 bases from J, with 15 bases between. CDR3 nucleotides: TGTGCCAGCAGTTATTCCGGTAGGGCAGACTATGGCTACACCTTC. The encoded protein is CASSYSGRADYGYTF.

Details on this clonotype: Since a much larger clone is just one base distant, this may be a read error. The chain couples TRBV4-1 to TRBJ2-7; D unresolved. TRBJ2-5 matches the DNA end more closely, so the J call is doubtful. This CDR3 contains 13 residues. The germline CDR1 and CDR2 sequences are MGHRA and YSYEKL. The CDR3 here is CASSQVYLGTQYF. DNA for the CDR3: TGCGCCAGCAGCCAAGTTTACCTAGGGACCCAGTACTTC.

V is TRBV7-2 and J is TRBJ1-5; TRBD1 might be the D (6 bases). Trimming pared 2 bases from V and 7 bases from J, leaving 9 bases between. The CDR3 covers 13 residues. Germline-derived CDR1 and CDR2 are SGHTA and FQGNSA. In DNA, the CDR3 is TGTGCCAGCAGCTTACGGAGGGGGCAGCCCCAGCATTTT. Its protein is CASSLRRGQPQHF.

This sequence joins TRBV5-5 and TRBJ2-5; 14 positions agree with TRBD2. V was clipped by 5 bases and J by 11 bases; unmatched bases: 14. The germline V gene encodes CDR1 SGHKS and CDR2 YYEKEE (reference sequence). The CDR3 has 16 residues. The CDR3 DNA reads TGTGCCAGCAGTTTTGGGGGACTAGCGGGAGACGGTGAGCAGTACTTC. Translation: CASSFGGLAGDGEQYF.

The rearrangement links TRBV7-3 to TRBJ2-3; 10 bases agree with TRBD2. Looked up from germline, CDR1 is SGHTA and CDR2 is FQGTGA. Unmatched junction bases numbered 4, after V lost 5 bases and J lost 2 bases. The CDR3 consists of 15 residues. For the CDR3, the DNA is TGTGCCAGCAGCACGGGACTAGCGATCACAGATACGCAGTATTTT. This encodes CASSTGLAITDTQYF.

This clonotype has only one observation. A much larger clone sits a single nucleotide away, making a read error possible. The CDR3 sequence: CAGSQDIGKTPVFF. The DNA of the CDR3 is TGCGCCGGCAGCCAAGATATTGGGAAAACCCCCGTGTTTTTT. V and J are TRBV4-3 and TRBJ1-4, with unresolved D. The CDR3 consists of 14 residues. Looked up from germline, CDR1 is LGHNA and CDR2 is YSLEER.

This chain links TRBV25-1 with TRBJ2-5, with D perhaps matching TRBD2 (6 bases). The CDR3 spans 15 residues. CDR1 MGHDK and CDR2 SYGVNS come from the germline V gene. V shed 0 bases and J shed 3 bases, with 11 bases lying between them. The CDR3 loop reads CASSEYVGEEETQYF. CDR3 DNA sequence: TGTGCCAGCAGTGAATATGTAGGGGAGGAAGAGACCCAGTACTTC.

The V and J genes are TRBV4-3 and TRBJ2-5; D gene uncertain. The CDR3 has 16 residues. The V and J ends lost 1 base and 5 bases respectively, with 17 bases between them. From germline, CDR1 is LGHNA and CDR2 YSLEER. CDR3 DNA: TGCGCCAGCAGCCAAGGCGGAAGGAAAAGCCGGGAGACCCAGTACTTC. Protein product: CASSQGGRKSRETQYF.

This clonotype was picked up one time. A read error is possible here, since a much larger clone lies one base away. V usage is TRBV2 and J usage is TRBJ2-1, with 8 bases lining up with TRBD2. The CDR3 is 13 amino acids. The V gene's germline CDR1 is SNHLY and CDR2 FYNNEI. The CDR3 DNA reads as TGTGGCAGCAGTCAGACTAGCGCGGATGAGCAGTTCTTC. Protein product: CGSSQTSADEQFF.

The V and J genes are TRBV5-1 and TRBJ2-7; TRBD1 matches 8 bases. V gave up 4 bases and J gave up 9 bases; unmatched junction bases: 9. The CDR3 runs 13 residues. Germline lookup yields CDR1 SGHRS and CDR2 YFSETQ. The CDR3 DNA sequence: TGCGCCAGCAGCAGCCTGACAGGGGATGTGCAGTACTTC. Encoded protein: CASSSLTGDVQYF.

This clonotype was found many times. The chain employs TRBV5-1 and TRBJ2-5; 7 bases align to TRBD1. V was pared by 3 bases and J by 0 bases, with 8 bases of the junction left unmatched. Germline CDR1 reads SGHRS; CDR2 reads YFSETQ. The CDR3 spans 16 residues. The CDR3 here is CASSSRQGSYQETQYF. CDR3 nucleotides: TGCGCCAGCAGCTCCCGACAGGGCTCGTACCAAGAGACCCAGTACTTC.

With respect to this clonotype: Its ends do not fully match the called genes, so a read error is possible. V is TRBV7-7 and J is TRBJ2-1; D ambiguous. The CDR3 is made up of 18 amino acids. Germline V gene data show CDR1 as SSHAT and CDR2 as FNYEAQ (reference sequence). Here the CDR3 DNA reads TGTGCTAGCAGCTTAGTAGCCTTGAGCCGGAGCTCCTACAATGAGCAGTTCTTC. Its translation is CASSLVALSRSSYNEQFF.

The chain recombines TRBV10-3 with TRBJ2-1; possibly TRBD1 or TRBD2 for D (6 bases each). Looked up from germline, CDR1 is ENHRY and CDR2 is SYGVKD. The V end was cut by 2 bases, the J end by 0 bases, with 14 bases between. There are 17 residues in the CDR3. The CDR3 bases are TGTGCCATCAGTGAGGAGAGGGGGGCAAACTCCTACAATGAGCAGTTCTTC. The encoded protein is CAISEERGANSYNEQFF.

The V call is TRBV6-2 or TRBV6-3, the J call TRBJ2-2; D call uncertain. CDR1 and CDR2 (germline): MNHEY, SVGEGT. This CDR3 contains 13 residues. Trimming cost V 4 bases and J 1 base, with 4 bases left between them. The CDR3 here is CASSWRNTGELFF. CDR3 coding DNA: TGTGCCAGCAGTTGGCGGAACACCGGGGAGCTGTTTTTT.

This chain joins TRBV5-1 and TRBJ2-1, with D unclear. The CDR3 extends over 13 amino acids. From germline, CDR1 is SGHRS and CDR2 YFSETQ. V lost 2 bases and J lost 6, with 9 bases in between. CDR3 nucleotides: TGCGCCAGCAGCTTAGAAAATGTCAATGAGCAGTTCTTC. Translation gives CASSLENVNEQFF.

This clonotype was observed a handful of times. The J gene is TRBJ2-1, the V gene TRBV20-1; the D is unclear. V dropped 3 bases and J dropped 0 bases, with 9 bases sitting between them. Per the germline V gene, CDR1 is DFQATT and CDR2 is SNEGSKA (reference sequence). The CDR3 runs 14 residues. Here the CDR3 DNA reads TGCAGTGCTAGGCACGCCCTCTCCTACAATGAGCAGTTCTTC. This codes for CSARHALSYNEQFF.

The V gene is TRBV6-2 or TRBV6-3, the J gene TRBJ1-5, with D maybe TRBD1 (5 bases). Germline values: CDR1 MNHEY, CDR2 SVGEGT. The CDR3 has 16 amino acids. With 4 bases removed from V and 2 bases from J, the gap between germline ends came to 15 bases. The CDR3 loop is CASSWGSLGGNQPQHF. The CDR3 DNA sequence: TGTGCCAGCAGTTGGGGCAGCCTGGGAGGCAATCAGCCCCAGCATTTT.

This clonotype was picked up a small number of times. The rearrangement joins TRBV12-3 or TRBV12-4 to TRBJ2-7; 10 bases align to TRBD2. V shed 6 bases, J shed 4 bases, and the junction held 6 bases outside the gene matches. This CDR3 has 14 amino acids. The CDR3: CASRNSGGRYEQYF. In DNA, the CDR3 is TGTGCCAGCAGAAATAGCGGGGGGAGATACGAGCAGTACTTC.

This chain joins TRBV9 and TRBJ2-5; D might be TRBD2 (5 bases). The CDR3 consists of 15 residues. The germline V gene encodes CDR1 SGDLS and CDR2 YYNGEE. The V and J ends lost 3 bases and 5 bases respectively, with 17 bases between them. CDR3 sequence: CASSDPTGLGETQYF. In DNA, the CDR3 is TGTGCCAGCAGCGATCCGACTGGACTGGGGGAGACCCAGTACTTC.